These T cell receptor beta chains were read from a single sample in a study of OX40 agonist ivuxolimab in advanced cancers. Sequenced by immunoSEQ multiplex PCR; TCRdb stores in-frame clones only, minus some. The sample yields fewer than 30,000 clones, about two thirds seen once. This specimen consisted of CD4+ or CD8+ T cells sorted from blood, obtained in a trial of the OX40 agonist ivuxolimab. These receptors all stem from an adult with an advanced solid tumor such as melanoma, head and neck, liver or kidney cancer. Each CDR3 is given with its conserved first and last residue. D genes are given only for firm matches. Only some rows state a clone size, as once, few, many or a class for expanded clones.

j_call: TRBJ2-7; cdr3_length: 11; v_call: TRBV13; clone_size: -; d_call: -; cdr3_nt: TGTGCCAGCAGTTACGGGTACGAGCAGTACTTC; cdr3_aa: CASSYGYEQYF
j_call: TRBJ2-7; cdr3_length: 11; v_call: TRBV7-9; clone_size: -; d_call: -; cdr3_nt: TGTGCCAGCAGCTTAGGAGTGGAGCAGTACTTC; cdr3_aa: CASSLGVEQYF
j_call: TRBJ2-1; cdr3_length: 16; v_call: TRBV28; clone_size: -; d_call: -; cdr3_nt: TGTGCCAGCAGTTCACCTAGAGTTCAGCCCTACAATGAGCAGTTCTTC; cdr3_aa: CASSSPRVQPYNEQFF
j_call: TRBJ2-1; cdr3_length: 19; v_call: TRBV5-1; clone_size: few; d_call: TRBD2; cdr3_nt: TGCGCCAGCAGCTTGGCCCGGCTAGCGGGGGGGCAGGTGGGCAATGAGCAGTTCTTC; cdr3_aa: CASSLARLAGGQVGNEQFF
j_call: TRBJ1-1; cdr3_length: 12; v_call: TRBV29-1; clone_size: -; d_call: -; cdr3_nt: TGCAGCGTTGGCGACAGTTACACTGAAGCTTTCTTT; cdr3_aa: CSVGDSYTEAFF
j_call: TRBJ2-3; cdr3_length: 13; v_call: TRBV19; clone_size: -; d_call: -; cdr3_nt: TGTGCTACTACGGGACGGAGCACAGATACGCAGTATTTT; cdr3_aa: CATTGRSTDTQYF
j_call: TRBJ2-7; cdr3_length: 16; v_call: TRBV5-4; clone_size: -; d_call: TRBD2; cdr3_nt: TGTGCCAGCAGCTTCTTTAGCGGGGGAGGGGCCTACGAGCAGTACTTC; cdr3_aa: CASSFFSGGGAYEQYF
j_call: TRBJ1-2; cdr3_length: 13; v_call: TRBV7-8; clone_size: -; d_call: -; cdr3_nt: TGTGCCAGCAGCTTATTATCCCTACATGGCTACACCTTC; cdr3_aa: CASSLLSLHGYTF
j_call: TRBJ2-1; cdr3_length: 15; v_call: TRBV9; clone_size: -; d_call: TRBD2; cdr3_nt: TGTGCCAGCAGCGTAGGCGGGGGGACGCGCGATGAGCAGTTCTTC; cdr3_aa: CASSVGGGTRDEQFF
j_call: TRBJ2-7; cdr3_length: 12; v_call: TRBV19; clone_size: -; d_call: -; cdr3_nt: TGTGCCAGTAAAGGGGGAGTCCACGAGCAGTACTTC; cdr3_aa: CASKGGVHEQYF
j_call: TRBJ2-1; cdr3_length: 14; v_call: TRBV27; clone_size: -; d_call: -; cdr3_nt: TGTGCCAGCAGTTTACCTTCCCCATACAATGAGCAGTTCTTC; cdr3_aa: CASSLPSPYNEQFF
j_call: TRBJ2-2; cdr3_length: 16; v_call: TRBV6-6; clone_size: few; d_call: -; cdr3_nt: TGTGCCAGCAGTTACTCAACAGGGAAGAACACCGGGGAGCTGTTTTTT; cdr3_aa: CASSYSTGKNTGELFF
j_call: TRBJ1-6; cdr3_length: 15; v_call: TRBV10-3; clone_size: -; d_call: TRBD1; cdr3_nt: TGTGCCATCAGAGAGCAGGGGGCTAGTAATTCACCCCTCCACTTT; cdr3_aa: CAIREQGASNSPLHF
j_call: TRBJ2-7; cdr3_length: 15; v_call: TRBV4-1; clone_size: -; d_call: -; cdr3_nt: TGCGCCAGCAGCCATGGGATCCCTCCACCCTACGAGCAGTACTTC; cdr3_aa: CASSHGIPPPYEQYF
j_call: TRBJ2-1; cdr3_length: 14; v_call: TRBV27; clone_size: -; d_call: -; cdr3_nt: TGTGCCAGCAGAAAAATGGGGGCTGGCTGGGAGCAGTTCTTC; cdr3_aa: CASRKMGAGWEQFF
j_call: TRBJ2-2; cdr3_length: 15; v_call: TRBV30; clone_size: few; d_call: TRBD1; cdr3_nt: TGTGCCTGGACAGGGCTCAAAACAGGGGCCGGGGAGCTGTTTTTT; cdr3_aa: CAWTGLKTGAGELFF
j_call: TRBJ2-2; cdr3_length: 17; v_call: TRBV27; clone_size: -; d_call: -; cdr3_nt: TGTGCCAGCAGTTTATCGGTAACGGGGAGGAACACCGGGGAGCTGTTTTTT; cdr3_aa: CASSLSVTGRNTGELFF
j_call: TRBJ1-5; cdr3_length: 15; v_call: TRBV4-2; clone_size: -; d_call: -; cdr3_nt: TGTGCCAGCAGCCAAGAAGGGAATAGCAATCAGCCCCAGCATTTT; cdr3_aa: CASSQEGNSNQPQHF
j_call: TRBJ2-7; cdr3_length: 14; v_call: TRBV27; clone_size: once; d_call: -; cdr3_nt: TGTGCCAGCAGTTCCCGCAGGGCGGCTAACGAGCAGTACTTC; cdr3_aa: CASSSRRAANEQYF
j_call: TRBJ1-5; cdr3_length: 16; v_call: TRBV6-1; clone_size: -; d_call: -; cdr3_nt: TGTGCCAGCAGGGAACTCCGGGGAGCACTGAATCAGCCCCAGCATTTT; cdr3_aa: CASRELRGALNQPQHF
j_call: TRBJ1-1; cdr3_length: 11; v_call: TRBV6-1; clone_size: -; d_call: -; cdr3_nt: TGTGCCAGCTCCTCCGGGCCTGAAGCTTTCTTT; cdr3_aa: CASSSGPEAFF
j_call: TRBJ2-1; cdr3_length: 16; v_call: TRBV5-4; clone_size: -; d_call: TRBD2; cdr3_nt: TGTGCCAGCAGCCAAGACGGGACTAGCGGGGGCAATGAGCAGTTCTTC; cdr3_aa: CASSQDGTSGGNEQFF
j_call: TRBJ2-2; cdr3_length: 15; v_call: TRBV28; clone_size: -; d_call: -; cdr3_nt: TGTGCCAGCAGCCGCCCAGGAGGCGCGACCGGGGAGCTGTTTTTT; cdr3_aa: CASSRPGGATGELFF
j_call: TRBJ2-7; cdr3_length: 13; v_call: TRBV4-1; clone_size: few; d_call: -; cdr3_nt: TGCGCCAGCAGCCGAACAGAATCCTACGAGCAGTACTTC; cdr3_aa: CASSRTESYEQYF
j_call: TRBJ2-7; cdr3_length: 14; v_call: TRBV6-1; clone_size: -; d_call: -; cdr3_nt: TGTGCCAGCGCCTACGGGGCGCTAACCTACGAGCAGTACTTC; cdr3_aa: CASAYGALTYEQYF
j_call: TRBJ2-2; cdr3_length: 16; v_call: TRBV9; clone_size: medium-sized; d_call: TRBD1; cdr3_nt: TGTGCCAGCAGCGTAATCACAGGGGTAAACACCGGGGAGCTGTTTTTT; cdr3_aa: CASSVITGVNTGELFF
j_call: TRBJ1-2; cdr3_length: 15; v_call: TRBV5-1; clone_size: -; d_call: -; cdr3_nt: TGCGCCAGCAGCTTGACAGAGGGCGCGGCCTATGGCTACACCTTC; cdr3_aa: CASSLTEGAAYGYTF
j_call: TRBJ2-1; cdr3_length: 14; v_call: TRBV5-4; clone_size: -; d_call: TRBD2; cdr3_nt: TGTGCCAGCCAGACTAGCGTGCCCTACAATGAGCAGTTCTTC; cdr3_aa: CASQTSVPYNEQFF
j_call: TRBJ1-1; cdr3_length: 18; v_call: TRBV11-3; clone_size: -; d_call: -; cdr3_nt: TGTGCCAGCAGCTTAGATAGACTTGGCAGGATCATGAACACTGAAGCTTTCTTT; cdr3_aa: CASSLDRLGRIMNTEAFF
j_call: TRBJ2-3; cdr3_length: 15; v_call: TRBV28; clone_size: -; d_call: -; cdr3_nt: TGTGCCAGCAGTTTTGAACTGGGGGACACAGATACGCAGTATTTT; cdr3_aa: CASSFELGDTDTQYF
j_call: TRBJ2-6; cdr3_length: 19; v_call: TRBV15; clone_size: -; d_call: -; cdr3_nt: TGTGCCACCAGCAGATCCCAGGGGACCGCGATCTCTGGGGCCAACGTCCTGACTTTC; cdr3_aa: CATSRSQGTAISGANVLTF
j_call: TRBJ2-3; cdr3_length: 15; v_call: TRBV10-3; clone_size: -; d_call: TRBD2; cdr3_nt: TGTGCCATCAGCTCTAGCGGGGGGCCCACAGATACGCAGTATTTT; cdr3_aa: CAISSSGGPTDTQYF
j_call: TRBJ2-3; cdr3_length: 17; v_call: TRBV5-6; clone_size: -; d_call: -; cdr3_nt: TGTGCCAGCACCCAGAACGCGGCAGGGGCGGGCACAGATACGCAGTATTTT; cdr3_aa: CASTQNAAGAGTDTQYF
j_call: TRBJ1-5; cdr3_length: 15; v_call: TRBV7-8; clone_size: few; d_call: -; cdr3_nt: TGTGCCAGCAGCCCCTTCGGTGGGCAGGGTCAGCCCCAGCATTTT; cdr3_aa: CASSPFGGQGQPQHF
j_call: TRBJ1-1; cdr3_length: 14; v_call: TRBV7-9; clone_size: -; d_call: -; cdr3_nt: TGTGCAAGTCCCTACTCCGGGGAGAACACTGAAGCTTTCTTT; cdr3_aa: CASPYSGENTEAFF
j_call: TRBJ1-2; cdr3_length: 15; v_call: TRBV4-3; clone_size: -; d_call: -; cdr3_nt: TGCGCCAGCAGCCCTAACCGGGTCACGAACTATGGCTACACCTTC; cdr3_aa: CASSPNRVTNYGYTF
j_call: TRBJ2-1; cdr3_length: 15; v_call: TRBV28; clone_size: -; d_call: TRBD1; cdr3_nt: TGTGCCAGCAGTCCAGACAGGGGTAGGTACAATGAGCAGTTCTTC; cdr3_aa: CASSPDRGRYNEQFF
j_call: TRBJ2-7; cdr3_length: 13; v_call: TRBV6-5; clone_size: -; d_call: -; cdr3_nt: TGTGCCAGCAGTGGGCAGAACTCCTACGAGCAGTACTTC; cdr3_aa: CASSGQNSYEQYF
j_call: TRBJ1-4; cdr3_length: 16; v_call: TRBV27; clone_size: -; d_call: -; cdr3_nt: TGTGCCAGCAGACCCACCCCCAGGGCCGTTAATGAAAAACTGTTTTTT; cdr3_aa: CASRPTPRAVNEKLFF
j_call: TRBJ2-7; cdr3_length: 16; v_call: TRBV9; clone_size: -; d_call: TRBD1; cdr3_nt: TGTGCCAGCAGCGCAACCGGGACAGGGGGTGACAACGAGCAGTACTTC; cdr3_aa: CASSATGTGGDNEQYF
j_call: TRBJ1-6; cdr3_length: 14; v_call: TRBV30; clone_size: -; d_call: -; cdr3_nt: TGTGCCTGGAGTGTAGGGGGGACCAATTCACCCCTCCACTTT; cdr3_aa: CAWSVGGTNSPLHF
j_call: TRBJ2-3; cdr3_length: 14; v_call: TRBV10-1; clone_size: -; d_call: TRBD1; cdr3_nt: TGCGCCAGCAGCGAGGGACAGGGATCAGATACGCAGTATTTT; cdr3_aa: CASSEGQGSDTQYF
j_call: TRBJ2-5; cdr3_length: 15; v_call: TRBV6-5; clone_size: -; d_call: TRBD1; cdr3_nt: TGTGCCAGCAGTTACGGACAGGGGGCGATAGGTACCCAGTACTTC; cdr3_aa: CASSYGQGAIGTQYF
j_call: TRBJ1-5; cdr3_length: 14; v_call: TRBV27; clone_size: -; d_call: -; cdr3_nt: TGTGCCAGCGGCGGGGGGGCGTCGTATCAGCCCCAGCATTTT; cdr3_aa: CASGGGASYQPQHF
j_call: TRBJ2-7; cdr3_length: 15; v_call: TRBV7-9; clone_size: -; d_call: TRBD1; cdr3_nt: TGTGCCAGCAGTTCCGGACAGGGGGCATGGTACGAGCAGTACTTC; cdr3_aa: CASSSGQGAWYEQYF
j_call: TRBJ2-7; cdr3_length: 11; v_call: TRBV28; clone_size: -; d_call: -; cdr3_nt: TGTGCCAGCAGTGCCTCCTACGAGCAGTACTTC; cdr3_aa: CASSASYEQYF
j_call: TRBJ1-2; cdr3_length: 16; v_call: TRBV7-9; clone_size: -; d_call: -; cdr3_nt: TGTGCCAGCACTACCACCGAGGGGGTAACCTTATATGGCTACACCTTC; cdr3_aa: CASTTTEGVTLYGYTF
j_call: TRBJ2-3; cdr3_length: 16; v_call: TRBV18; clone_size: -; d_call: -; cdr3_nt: TGTGCCAGCTCACCACCTGTCCGACAGGACACAGATACGCAGTATTTT; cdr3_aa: CASSPPVRQDTDTQYF
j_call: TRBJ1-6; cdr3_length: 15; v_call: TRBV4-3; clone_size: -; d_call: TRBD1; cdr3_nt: TGCGCCAGCAGCCAAGATCGACAGGGTAATTCACCCCTCCACTTT; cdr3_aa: CASSQDRQGNSPLHF